A single sample is the source of the 24 T cell receptor beta chains below, sequenced in a study of technical replicates of blood from a few donors. Some clones are missing from TCRdb's copy, which holds only in-frame ones; the method was immunoSEQ multiplex PCR. The table shows tens of thousands of clones, with about 89% occurring only once. The sample comprised T cells isolated from PBMCs. These receptors originate from a human donor in good health.

J is TRBJ1-3 and V is TRBV7-3; D is unclear. CDR1 SGHTA and CDR2 FQGTGA come from the germline V gene. The CDR3 contains 14 residues. The ends were cut back, 6 bases at V and 0 bases at J, with 9 bases in the middle. The CDR3 loop is CASSLGDSGNTIYF. The CDR3 DNA is TGTGCCAGCAGTTTAGGAGACTCTGGAAACACCATATATTTT.

This chain joins TRBV10-3 and TRBJ2-1; TRBD1 agrees at 11 bases. Trimming at V came to 2 bases and at J to 7 bases, leaving 7 bases not matched to a gene. This CDR3 has 16 residues. CDR1 and CDR2 from the germline V gene are ENHRY and SYGVKD. The CDR3 nucleotides are TGTGCCATCAGTGAGCCAGGACAGGGGGCAACTAATGAGCAGTTCTTC. Its protein is CAISEPGQGATNEQFF.

The rearrangement uses TRBV18 and TRBJ1-1; possibly TRBD1 for D (5 bases). The CDR3 is made up of 13 amino acids. Germline V gene lookup returns CDR1 KGHSH and CDR2 LQKENI. The V gene lost 3 bases and the J gene lost 3 bases, with 8 bases spanning the gap. CDR3 sequence: CASSPGGDTEAFF. The CDR3 bases are TGTGCCAGCTCACCGGGGGGGGACACTGAAGCTTTCTTT.

The chain is built from TRBV28 and TRBJ1-4; possibly TRBD1 for D (5 bases). Germline V CDR1 and CDR2: MDHEN, SYDVKM. The CDR3 extends over 16 amino acids. With 6 bases removed from V and 1 base from J, the gap between germline ends came to 15 bases. The DNA for the CDR3 is TGTGCCAGCAGGGGGAGGGGATTGGAAACTAATGAAAAACTGTTTTTT. Protein product: CASRGRGLETNEKLFF.

V and J are TRBV7-9 and TRBJ2-1, with 11 bases that match TRBD2. The germline CDR1 and CDR2 sequences are SEHNR and FQNEAQ (reference sequence). This CDR3 region has 17 residues. V gave up 4 bases and J gave up 4 bases; unmatched junction bases: 9. In nucleotides, the CDR3 is TGTGCCAGCAGCTATTCCCGACTAGCGGGGCATTACAATGAGCAGTTCTTC. The encoded protein is CASSYSRLAGHYNEQFF.

The chain combines TRBV18 with TRBJ1-2; D possibly corresponds to TRBD1 (6 bases). This CDR3 region has 15 residues. Germline V CDR1 and CDR2: KGHSH, LQKENI. Trimming left V 3 bases short and J 0 bases short, with 11 bases between. The CDR3 DNA reads TGTGCCAGCTCACCGGGACAAACTCCTAACTATGGCTACACCTTC. Residues: CASSPGQTPNYGYTF.

The gene calls are TRBV19 and TRBJ2-7; TRBD2 agrees at 12 bases. Unmatched junction bases numbered 4, after V lost 8 bases and J lost 5 bases. CDR1 LNHDA and CDR2 SQIVND come from the germline V gene (reference sequence). The CDR3 totals 13 residues. DNA of the CDR3: TGTGCCAGTTCTAGCGGGGGGGCCGACGAGCAGTACTTC. This codes for CASSSGGADEQYF.

V usage is TRBV28 and J usage is TRBJ2-7; 7 bases are shared with TRBD2. Germline V gene data show CDR1 as MDHEN and CDR2 as SYDVKM. Germline trimming cut 4 bases from V and 4 bases from J; bases unmatched to any gene: 7. The CDR3 runs to 14 residues. CDR3 protein: CASSSPGTTYEQYF. The CDR3 bases are TGTGCCAGCAGTTCACCCGGGACTACTTACGAGCAGTACTTC.

This chain joins TRBV2 and TRBJ1-3; D gene unclear. The germline gives CDR1 SNHLY, CDR2 FYNNEI. Trimming took off 4 bases at V and 1 base at J, with 8 bases between the two ends. The CDR3 is 14 amino acids. The CDR3 nucleotides read TGTGCCAGCAGTGTGGAGAGATCTGGAAACACCATATATTTT. Its translation is CASSVERSGNTIYF.

The CDR3 protein is CASSRTRSGSNQPQHF. In nucleotides, the CDR3 is TGTGCCAGTAGCAGAACCAGGTCTGGGAGCAATCAGCCCCAGCATTTT. This sequence joins TRBV19 and TRBJ1-5, with D unclear. This CDR3 contains 16 residues. From germline, CDR1 is LNHDA and CDR2 SQIVND (reference sequence). V was trimmed by 6 bases and J by 1 base, leaving 16 bases between them.

This clone has only a few counts. The chain has TRBV19 and TRBJ1-1; D call uncertain. In germline, CDR1 is LNHDA, CDR2 SQIVND (reference sequence). V was trimmed by 5 bases and J by 4 bases, leaving 14 bases between them. This CDR3 has 14 residues. CDR3: CASSLLMATTEAFF. The CDR3 nucleotides are TGTGCCAGTAGTCTCCTTATGGCCACCACTGAAGCTTTCTTT.

To note about this clone: The junction differs from germline at one of its ends, possibly a read error. The V call is TRBV5-5, the J call TRBJ1-4; D gene unclear. This CDR3 has 14 amino acids. From germline, CDR1 is SGHKS and CDR2 YYEKEE (reference sequence). CDR3 sequence reads: CASSLDPFSEKLFF. CDR3 nucleotide sequence: TGTGCCAGCAGTTTGGACCCCTTCAGTGAAAAACTGTTTTTT.

The gene calls are TRBV30 and TRBJ2-6, with D perhaps TRBD1 (6 bases). Trimming removed 5 bases from V and 0 bases from J, with 11 bases in between. Germline lookup yields CDR1 GTSNPN and CDR2 SVGIG (reference sequence). The CDR3 runs to 15 residues. The DNA for the CDR3 is TGTGCCTGGGGACAGCCGCACTCTGGGGCCAACGTCCTGACTTTC. Protein product: CAWGQPHSGANVLTF. The full variable domain, completed using reference TRBV30 and TRBJ2-6, is SQTIHQWPATLVQPVGSPLSLECTVEGTSNPNLYWYRQAAGRGLQLLFYSVGIGQISSEVPQNLSASRPQDRQFILSSKKLLLSDSGFYLCAWGQPHSGANVLTFGAGSRLTVL.

The chain uses TRBV6-1 and TRBJ2-5, with 8 nucleotides matching TRBD2. Germline-derived CDR1 and CDR2 are MNHNS and SASEGT. CDR3 length: 17 residues. Germline trimming cut 4 bases from V and 7 bases from J; bases unmatched to any gene: 17. The chain's CDR3 is CASSAGGRDNLLGTQYF. CDR3 DNA: TGTGCCAGCAGTGCGGGGGGGAGGGATAATTTACTAGGGACCCAGTACTTC.

V gene TRBV6-4 combines with J gene TRBJ2-7; no clear D gene. Germline assignment: CDR1 MRHNA and CDR2 SNTAGT. Trimming removed 3 bases from V and 1 base from J, with 7 bases in between. This CDR3 has 13 amino acids. DNA of the CDR3: TGTGCCAGCAGTGAGCAGGAATCCTACGAGCAGTACTTC. This sequence encodes CASSEQESYEQYF.

This chain uses TRBV15 with TRBJ2-1; perhaps TRBD1 as D (6 bases). The germline V gene has CDR1 LNHNV and CDR2 YYDKDF (reference sequence). Trimming shortened V by 0 bases and J by 9 bases, and 9 bases separated the two germline ends. The CDR3 has 13 residues. CDR3 in amino acids: CATSRDLGAEQFF. CDR3 DNA: TGTGCCACCAGCAGAGACCTGGGGGCTGAGCAGTTCTTC.

The chain combines TRBV10-1 with TRBJ2-1; 12 bases agree with TRBD2. This CDR3 contains 17 residues. V dropped 5 bases and J dropped 3; count of bases not matched to a gene: 8. CDR1 is WNHNN and CDR2 is SYGVQD in the germline V gene (reference sequence). CDR3 sequence reads: CASSRLAGASSYNEQFF. The CDR3 DNA reads TGCGCCAGCAGTCGACTAGCGGGAGCTTCAAGCTACAATGAGCAGTTCTTC.

This chain joins TRBV5-1 and TRBJ2-1; perhaps TRBD1 as D (5 bases). V lost 7 bases, J lost 9 bases, and 14 bases lay in between. CDR3 length: 12 amino acids. CDR1 is SGHRS and CDR2 is YFSETQ in the germline V gene. The chain's CDR3 is CASGQARGEQFF. In DNA, the CDR3 is TGCGCCAGCGGACAAGCGCGTGGTGAGCAGTTCTTC. Based on the CDR3 plus reference TRBV5-1 and TRBJ2-1, the full variable domain is KAGVTQTPRYLIKTRGQQVTLSCSPISGHRSVSWYQQTPGQGLQFLFEYFSETQRNKGNFPGRFSGRQFSNSRSEMNVSTLELGDSALYLCASGQARGEQFFGPGTRLTVL.

The chain couples TRBV6-6 to TRBJ2-7; TRBD1 matches 8 bases. The CDR3 has 16 residues. Germline V gene sequence: CDR1 MNHNY, CDR2 SVGAGI (reference sequence). Trimming removed 0 bases from V and 2 bases from J; junction bases left unmatched: 6. The CDR3 DNA reads TGTGCCAGCAGTTACTCGACAGGGGCCGATCCCTACGAGCAGTACTTC. Amino acids: CASSYSTGADPYEQYF.

The gene calls are TRBV10-3 and TRBJ2-3; TRBD2 is a possible D gene (6 bases). The CDR3 runs 14 residues. CDR1 and CDR2 from the germline V gene are ENHRY and SYGVKD. Trimming removed 3 bases from V and 2 bases from J, with 9 bases in between. The CDR3 region is CAISEASVTDTQYF. CDR3 DNA sequence: TGTGCCATCAGTGAAGCTAGCGTCACAGATACGCAGTATTTT.

This clone was seen more than once but under ten times. The CDR3, as DNA: TGTGCCATCAGGGGGACTAGCGGGAGCCAGAGGGGCGAGCAGTACTTC. Its protein is CAIRGTSGSQRGEQYF. V gene TRBV10-3 combines with J gene TRBJ2-7, with 14 bases identical to TRBD2. Germline V gene lookup returns CDR1 ENHRY and CDR2 SYGVKD. Germline trimming cut 6 bases from V and 6 bases from J; bases unmatched to any gene: 10. The CDR3 length is 16 residues.

This clone showed up just once. In DNA form, the CDR3 reads TGTGCCAGCAGCGTAGGCCCGGACACCTTGGCCAATGAGCAGTTCTTC. Encoded protein: CASSVGPDTLANEQFF. This chain uses TRBV9 with TRBJ2-1; TRBD1 might be the D (5 bases). This CDR3 spans 16 amino acids. V was cut by 0 bases and J by 6 bases, with 16 bases left in between. The germline CDR1 and CDR2 sequences are SGDLS and YYNGEE.

V usage is TRBV5-6 and J usage is TRBJ2-1; 8 bases are shared with TRBD2. Looked up from germline, CDR1 is SGHDT and CDR2 is YYEEEE. V shed 1 base, J shed 5 bases, and the junction held 5 bases outside the gene matches. The CDR3 contains 15 residues. For the CDR3, the DNA is TGTGCCAGCAGCTTGCTACGGGGGGGGAACAATGAGCAGTTCTTC. It codes for CASSLLRGGNNEQFF.

The chain combines TRBV6-1 with TRBJ2-2; TRBD1 matches 8 bases. J lost 8 bases, V lost 4 bases, and 3 bases had no gene match. Per germline, CDR1 MNHNS and CDR2 SASEGT. The CDR3 is 13 amino acids. CDR3 residues: CASSAGQGGELFF. The CDR3 DNA is TGTGCCAGCAGTGCAGGACAGGGAGGGGAGCTGTTTTTT.